These 21 T cell receptor beta chains came from one sample sequenced in a study of blood T cell repertoires in COVID-19. Sequenced by immunoSEQ multiplex PCR; TCRdb stores in-frame clones only, minus some. The repertoire holds over 130,000 clones, with roughly 84% as singletons. Sequenced sample: peripheral blood. These receptors all stem from a woman aged 55-75 years with acute or convalescent COVID-19.

The chain links TRBV11-2 to TRBJ2-1, with D perhaps matching TRBD2 (5 bases). Trimming removed 4 bases from V and 6 bases from J, with 10 bases in between. The CDR3 covers 13 residues. The germline gives CDR1 SGHAT, CDR2 FQNNGV. The chain's CDR3 is CASSSGLTNEQFF. CDR3 nucleotide sequence: TGTGCCAGCAGCTCCGGACTTACCAATGAGCAGTTCTTC.

The rearrangement joins TRBV19 to TRBJ2-2, with 8 positions matching TRBD2. This CDR3 has 15 amino acids. V trimming: 4 bases; J trimming: 6 bases; junction bases outside the gene matches: 7. CDR1 and CDR2 from the germline V gene are LNHDA and SQIVND (reference sequence). In DNA, the CDR3 is TGTGCCAGTAGTAACCAGGGGACTAGATCCGGGGAGCTGTTTTTT. This sequence encodes CASSNQGTRSGELFF.

The V gene is TRBV10-3, the J gene TRBJ1-3; D is unresolved. This CDR3 is built from 14 residues. The V gene's germline CDR1 is ENHRY and CDR2 SYGVKD. V was pared by 3 bases and J by 2 bases, with 8 bases between. CDR3 DNA: TGTGCCATCAGTGATCGACTTACTGGAAACACCATATATTTT. It specifies CAISDRLTGNTIYF.

This chain connects TRBV19 to TRBJ1-5; D ambiguous. The CDR3 covers 12 residues. With 6 bases removed from V and 3 bases from J, the gap between germline ends came to 6 bases. Germline V CDR1 and CDR2: LNHDA, SQIVND (reference sequence). In DNA, the CDR3 is TGTGCCAGTAGAGAGTACAATCAGCCCCAGCATTTT. This codes for CASREYNQPQHF.

The chain uses TRBV6-5 and TRBJ1-2; D perhaps matches TRBD1 (6 bases). The V and J ends lost 2 bases and 8 bases respectively, with 18 bases between them. CDR3 length: 15 residues. From germline, CDR1 is MNHEY and CDR2 SVGAGI. CDR3 DNA sequence: TGTGCCAGCAGTTACCCGGCGGGGGGCGTGGAAGGCTACACCTTC. The encoded protein is CASSYPAGGVEGYTF.

The V and J genes are TRBV27 and TRBJ1-1; maybe TRBD1 (5 bases). The CDR3 length is 14 residues. The V end was cut by 6 bases, the J end by 2 bases, with 13 bases between. Germline V CDR1 and CDR2: MNHEY, SMNVEV (reference sequence). The chain's CDR3 is CASRSGGRNTEAFF. In DNA, the CDR3 is TGTGCCAGCAGATCGGGGGGAAGAAACACTGAAGCTTTCTTT.

The chain couples TRBV11-3 to TRBJ2-2; 10 bases are a match to TRBD1. J gave up 6 bases and V 8 bases, and 3 bases lay outside the gene matches. CDR1 SGHNT and CDR2 YENEEA come from the germline V gene. The CDR3 is 13 amino acids. The CDR3 DNA reads TGTGCCAGCGGGACAGGGGACGCCGGGGAGCTGTTTTTT. Residues: CASGTGDAGELFF.

This chain joins TRBV3-1 (or the pseudogene TRBV3-2) and TRBJ1-1; D is perhaps TRBD1 (5 bases). The CDR3 is 14 residues long. Germline V gives CDR1 LGHDT, CDR2 YNNKEL (reference sequence). The V end lost 5 bases, the J end lost 3 bases, and 13 bases lay between the germline ends. The DNA for the CDR3 is TGTGCCAGCAGCTCCCAGGGAGGGGACACTGAAGCTTTCTTT. This codes for CASSSQGGDTEAFF.

CDR3: CASSVRDSSRETQYF. The CDR3 DNA sequence: TGTGCCAGCAGCGTTCGGGACAGTTCAAGAGAGACCCAGTACTTC. This chain links TRBV9 with TRBJ2-5, with 7 bases fitting TRBD1. Unmatched junction bases numbered 8, after V lost 2 bases and J lost 4 bases. Germline V gene lookup returns CDR1 SGDLS and CDR2 YYNGEE. The CDR3 runs 15 residues.

The rearrangement joins TRBV9 to TRBJ2-7; 8 nucleotides align to TRBD1. The CDR3 length is 13 residues. Germline V CDR1 and CDR2: SGDLS, YYNGEE. The ends lost 4 bases at V and 5 bases at J; junction bases unmatched: 5. The CDR3 reads CASSPMTGDEQYF. CDR3 sequence (DNA): TGTGCCAGCAGCCCAATGACAGGGGACGAGCAGTACTTC.

The gene calls are TRBV2 and TRBJ2-4; D may be TRBD2 (7 bases). The CDR3 covers 16 residues. Trimming shortened V by 6 bases and J by 0 bases, and 15 bases separated the two germline ends. Germline V lookup: CDR1 SNHLY, CDR2 FYNNEI. CDR3 protein: CASSPEGGLAKNIQYF. CDR3 nucleotide sequence: TGTGCCAGCAGCCCCGAGGGGGGGCTAGCCAAAAACATTCAGTACTTC. Full variable domain (rest looked up from reference TRBV2 and TRBJ2-4): EPEVTQTPSHQVTQMGQEVILRCVPISNHLYFYWYRQILGQKVEFLVSFYNNEISEKSEIFDDQFSVERPDGSNFTLKIRSTKLEDSAMYFCASSPEGGLAKNIQYFGAGTRLSVL.

V gene TRBV13 combines with J gene TRBJ2-3; 11 bases map to TRBD2. The CDR3 is 16 residues long. Losses at the gene ends were 2 bases for V and 1 base for J; bases not matched to a gene: 2. The V gene's germline CDR1 is PRHDT and CDR2 FYEKMQ (reference sequence). Here the CDR3 reads CASSLKLAGGTDTQYF. In DNA form, the CDR3 reads TGTGCCAGCAGCTTAAAACTAGCGGGGGGCACAGATACGCAGTATTTT.

The rearrangement joins TRBV7-9 to TRBJ1-1; tentatively, D is TRBD1 (5 bases). There are 19 residues in the CDR3. Trimming stripped 1 base from V and 6 bases from J, with 27 bases between. From germline, CDR1 is SEHNR and CDR2 FQNEAQ (reference sequence). DNA for the CDR3: TGTGCCAGCAGCTTAGGTTGGCCAGGGATCGTGGGCGATGCCCCTGAAGCTTTCTTT. Translated, it gives CASSLGWPGIVGDAPEAFF. Based on the CDR3 plus reference TRBV7-9 and TRBJ1-1, the full variable domain is DTGVSQNPRHKITKRGQNVTFRCDPISEHNRLYWYRQTLGQGPEFLTYFQNEAQLEKSRLLSDRFSAERPKGSFSTLEIQRTEQGDSAMYLCASSLGWPGIVGDAPEAFFGQGTRLTVV.

The V call is TRBV4-3, the J call TRBJ2-3, with D possibly TRBD2 on 6 matching bases. This CDR3 region has 15 residues. V gave up 4 bases and J gave up 7 bases, with 18 bases separating them. Germline CDR1 and CDR2: LGHNA and YSLEER. The CDR3 is CASSLNPGVGNTQYF. In DNA form, the CDR3 reads TGCGCCAGCAGCCTGAACCCGGGAGTAGGGAATACGCAGTATTTT.

V usage is TRBV28 and J usage is TRBJ1-2; no clear D. Germline CDR1 is MDHEN and CDR2 is SYDVKM. This CDR3 spans 12 amino acids. V dropped 5 bases and J dropped 8 bases, with 12 bases sitting between them. This CDR3 reads CASSVWPRGYTF. The CDR3 region has the DNA TGTGCCAGCAGTGTTTGGCCACGCGGCTACACCTTC.

The J gene is TRBJ1-5, the V gene TRBV7-9; D gene unclear. V dropped 7 bases and J dropped 10 bases, with 29 bases sitting between them. The CDR3 runs to 17 residues. Germline CDR1 is SEHNR and CDR2 is FQNEAQ (reference sequence). In nucleotides, the CDR3 is TGTGCCAGCACCTCTTCTAGAGATCAACCCTCCGGGGAACCCCAGCATTTT. It codes for CASTSSRDQPSGEPQHF.

The genes are TRBV19 and TRBJ1-5; D is possibly TRBD1 (5 bases). The ends were cut back, 1 base at V and 3 bases at J, with 10 bases in the middle. The CDR3 runs to 15 residues. CDR1 is LNHDA, CDR2 SQIVND, per germline (reference sequence). In nucleotides, the CDR3 is TGTGCCAGTAGTATAGGTGGGGACTTCAATCAGCCCCAGCATTTT. It translates to CASSIGGDFNQPQHF.

A word on this clone: Its ends do not fully match the called genes, so a read error is possible. The chain uses TRBV11-3 and TRBJ2-1, with 9 bases that match TRBD2. Germline V gene data show CDR1 as SGHNT and CDR2 as YENEEA. The length of the CDR3 is 16 residues. CDR3 in amino acids: CASSDAGTSNYNGQFF. The CDR3 region has the DNA TGTGCCAGCAGCGATGCCGGGACTAGCAACTACAATGGGCAGTTCTTC.

The chain links TRBV2 to TRBJ1-5, with 9 bases matching TRBD1. This CDR3 comprises 15 residues. With 4 bases clipped from V and 4 bases from J, the junction kept 5 bases outside the gene matches. Germline values: CDR1 SNHLY, CDR2 FYNNEI. CDR3 protein: CASSAEQGANQPQHF. CDR3 nucleotide sequence: TGTGCCAGCAGTGCGGAACAGGGGGCGAATCAGCCCCAGCATTTT.

The chain is built from TRBV27 and TRBJ1-2; TRBD1 might be the D (5 bases). There are 12 residues in the CDR3. Looked up from germline, CDR1 is MNHEY and CDR2 is SMNVEV (reference sequence). CDR3 loop: CDNIQDLYGYTF. DNA of the CDR3: TGTGACAACATACAGGACCTCTATGGCTACACCTTC.

The V call is TRBV5-1, the J call TRBJ2-7, with 9 positions matching TRBD1. This CDR3 comprises 13 residues. Germline V gene sequence: CDR1 SGHRS, CDR2 YFSETQ. V shed 2 bases and J 5 bases; nucleotides not matched to a gene: 2. The CDR3 nucleotides are TGCGCCAGCAGCTTACAGGGGGCAGACGAGCAGTACTTC. It encodes CASSLQGADEQYF.